This T cell receptor (beta chain) was sequenced during a study of cytomegalovirus exposure and HLA in healthy donors. The primer mix had 60 Vbeta and 13 Jbeta primers. Here immunoSEQ multiplex PCR was the method, and the copy in TCRdb shows in-frame clones only, minus some. The sample carries around 120,000 clones, approximately 76% recorded once. With 5 bases clipped from V and 9 bases from J, the junction kept 13 bases outside the gene matches. This CDR3 region has 14 residues. CDR1 GTSNPN and CDR2 SVGIG come from the germline V gene (reference sequence). This clonotype was sampled from a man between 60 and 75 years old in good health and CMV-seropositive. The sequenced material came from PBMCs. The rearrangement joins TRBV30 to TRBJ2-1; 7 bases align to TRBD2. The CDR3 here is CAWGPSGIAGEQFF. CDR3 nucleotides: TGTGCCTGGGGCCCAAGCGGGATAGCGGGTGAGCAGTTCTTC.